This is a list of T cell receptor beta chains from one sample in a study of blood T cell repertoires in COVID-19. Generated by immunoSEQ multiplex PCR, the TCRdb table keeps only in-frame clones and is missing some. The sample gives roughly 62,000 clones, about 87% of which show up once; 0.9% to 1.2% is in the top ten. Material for sequencing was peripheral blood. Receptors originate from a man aged 70-80 years with acute or convalescent COVID-19. Each CDR3 is given with its conserved first and last residue. Each record gives: D gene, V gene, clone size, J gene, CDR3 protein, CDR3 DNA. The D gene is left open where the match is weak. Clone size is not always given. Where it is, it says once, few, many or a class for expanded clones.

d_call: TRBD2
v_call: TRBV7-8
clone_size: -
j_call: TRBJ2-3
cdr3_aa: CASSLGAGERADTQYF
cdr3_nt: TGTGCCAGCAGCTTAGGAGCGGGAGAAAGGGCAGATACGCAGTATTTT

d_call: -
v_call: TRBV2
clone_size: -
j_call: TRBJ2-2
cdr3_aa: CASSELGASNTGELFF
cdr3_nt: TGTGCCAGCAGTGAATTGGGGGCTTCCAACACCGGGGAGCTGTTTTTT

d_call: TRBD1
v_call: TRBV5-1
clone_size: -
j_call: TRBJ1-6
cdr3_aa: CASSNRDSHNSPLHF
cdr3_nt: TGCGCCAGCAGCAATCGGGACAGCCATAATTCACCCCTCCACTTT

d_call: TRBD2
v_call: TRBV19
clone_size: -
j_call: TRBJ2-3
cdr3_aa: CASSMLAGYRDTQYF
cdr3_nt: TGTGCCAGTAGTATGTTAGCGGGATATAGAGATACGCAGTATTTT

d_call: TRBD2
v_call: TRBV20-1
clone_size: -
j_call: TRBJ2-1
cdr3_aa: CSASSGTYNEQFF
cdr3_nt: TGCAGTGCTAGTAGCGGGACCTACAATGAGCAGTTCTTC

d_call: -
v_call: TRBV19
clone_size: -
j_call: TRBJ2-5
cdr3_aa: CASSIAGLIPSLYF
cdr3_nt: TGTGCCAGTAGTATTGCGGGGCTGATCCCCTCGCTGTACTTC

d_call: -
v_call: TRBV4-1
clone_size: -
j_call: TRBJ1-3
cdr3_aa: CASSQDLPLSGNTIYF
cdr3_nt: TGCGCCAGCAGCCAAGATCTTCCTCTCTCTGGAAACACCATATATTTT

d_call: TRBD1
v_call: TRBV29-1
clone_size: -
j_call: TRBJ1-2
cdr3_aa: CSVKNPGTDYVNYGYTF
cdr3_nt: TGCAGCGTCAAAAACCCCGGGACAGATTACGTTAACTATGGCTACACCTTC

d_call: TRBD1
v_call: TRBV5-4
clone_size: -
j_call: TRBJ1-2
cdr3_aa: CASTRIGTGHGYTF
cdr3_nt: TGTGCCAGCACCCGGATAGGGACAGGTCATGGCTACACCTTC

d_call: TRBD1
v_call: TRBV27
clone_size: -
j_call: TRBJ2-5
cdr3_aa: CASRSRWGQGARETQYF
cdr3_nt: TGTGCCAGCAGATCCAGATGGGGACAGGGGGCGAGAGAGACCCAGTACTTC

d_call: TRBD2
v_call: TRBV28
clone_size: -
j_call: TRBJ2-7
cdr3_aa: CANGQAGRYEQYF
cdr3_nt: TGTGCCAACGGACAAGCGGGAAGATACGAGCAGTACTTC

d_call: -
v_call: TRBV9
clone_size: -
j_call: TRBJ1-6
cdr3_aa: CASSAEVGANSPLHF
cdr3_nt: TGTGCCAGCAGCGCCGAAGTGGGGGCGAATTCACCCCTCCACTTT

d_call: -
v_call: TRBV6-2/TRBV6-3
clone_size: -
j_call: TRBJ1-5
cdr3_aa: CASSQGRQGPQPQHF
cdr3_nt: TGTGCCAGCAGCCAAGGGCGCCAGGGGCCTCAGCCCCAGCATTTT

d_call: TRBD1
v_call: TRBV10-3
clone_size: -
j_call: TRBJ1-2
cdr3_aa: CAISDGMTGGASGYTF
cdr3_nt: TGTGCCATCAGTGACGGGATGACAGGGGGCGCTTCTGGCTACACCTTC

d_call: TRBD1
v_call: TRBV19
clone_size: -
j_call: TRBJ1-4
cdr3_aa: CASSVGQGARKLFF
cdr3_nt: TGTGCCAGTAGTGTGGGACAGGGGGCGCGAAAACTGTTTTTT

d_call: -
v_call: TRBV29-1
clone_size: -
j_call: TRBJ1-5
cdr3_aa: CSVKADFNQPQHF
cdr3_nt: TGCAGCGTTAAGGCAGACTTCAATCAGCCCCAGCATTTT

d_call: -
v_call: TRBV27
clone_size: -
j_call: TRBJ1-4
cdr3_aa: CASRSTGIATNEKLFF
cdr3_nt: TGTGCCAGCAGAAGCACAGGCATCGCAACTAATGAAAAACTGTTTTTT

d_call: -
v_call: TRBV24-1
clone_size: few
j_call: TRBJ2-1
cdr3_aa: CATSDLLFPEQFF
cdr3_nt: TGTGCCACCAGTGATTTGCTCTTCCCGGAGCAGTTCTTC